This T cell receptor (beta chain) stems from a study of blood T cell repertoires in COVID-19. Assay used: immunoSEQ multiplex PCR; TCRdb lists only in-frame clones, some missing. The data show approximately 180,000 clones, 84% seen once. Germline lookup yields CDR1 KGHSH and CDR2 LQKENI. This CDR3 spans 14 amino acids. Unmatched junction bases numbered 4, after V lost 5 bases and J lost 1 base. Sample: PBMCs or T cells enriched from blood (not recorded which). The chain employs TRBV18 and TRBJ2-5, with TRBD1 matching 7 bases. This TCR was recovered from a man aged 45-60 years who had recovered from COVID-19. CDR3 nucleotides: TGTGCCAGCTCAATACAGGGGCTCCAAGAGACCCAGTACTTC. It encodes CASSIQGLQETQYF.